These 7 T cell receptor beta chains were all obtained from the same sample, sequenced in a study of CD8+ T cells in alopecia areata. Following RNA extraction, reverse transcription yielded cDNA that acted as the sequencing template. Repertoires were generated with immunoSEQ multiplex PCR, while TCRdb's copy carries only in-frame clones and drops some. The table shows over 150,000 clones, with almost 65% occurring only once. The sequenced sample was CD4+ T cells sorted from blood, obtained at week 0. Receptors originate from a human donor with alopecia areata.

This clone has only a few counts. This chain joins TRBV29-1 and TRBJ1-4; 7 nucleotides align to TRBD1. This CDR3 is built from 12 residues. V dropped 6 bases and J dropped 5; count of bases not matched to a gene: 3. CDR1 SQVTM and CDR2 ANQGSEA come from the germline V gene. The DNA for the CDR3 is TGCAGCGTCATACAGGGGAATGAAAAACTGTTTTTT. Its translation is CSVIQGNEKLFF.

V usage is TRBV29-1 and J usage is TRBJ1-1; D call uncertain. Trimming removed 4 bases from V and 1 base from J, with 7 bases in between. Germline V gene data show CDR1 as SQVTM and CDR2 as ANQGSEA. This CDR3 spans 12 amino acids. The CDR3 DNA is TGCAGCGTTGCTAGGTCGAACACTGAAGCTTTCTTT. It is translated as CSVARSNTEAFF.

The chain recombines TRBV29-1 with TRBJ2-7, with TRBD2 matching over 10 bases. V dropped 4 bases and J dropped 6; count of bases not matched to a gene: 9. The CDR3 is 14 residues long. Germline V gene sequence: CDR1 SQVTM, CDR2 ANQGSEA. The CDR3 is CSVAKRLAGTEQYF. As DNA, the CDR3 is TGCAGCGTTGCGAAACGACTAGCGGGTACCGAGCAGTACTTC.

This chain joins TRBV28 and TRBJ1-6, with D possibly TRBD1 on 5 matching bases. CDR1 and CDR2 (germline): MDHEN, SYDVKM. The CDR3 is made up of 14 amino acids. Trimming pared 5 bases from V and 7 bases from J, leaving 12 bases between. The CDR3: CASSITGENSPLHF. Written as DNA, the CDR3 is TGTGCCAGCAGTATCACAGGAGAAAATTCACCCCTCCACTTT.

V gene TRBV29-1 combines with J gene TRBJ1-1; D not certain. This CDR3 has 12 residues. V was shortened by 6 bases and J by 6 bases, with 14 bases between the two germline ends. Looked up from germline, CDR1 is SQVTM and CDR2 is ANQGSEA. The CDR3 loop is CSVVPYAAEAFF. The CDR3 DNA follows: TGCAGCGTAGTACCATACGCAGCTGAAGCTTTCTTT.

This chain connects TRBV9 to TRBJ1-2; TRBD1 matches at 8 bases. CDR3 length: 15 residues. Germline loops: CDR1 SGDLS, CDR2 YYNGEE. V lost 0 bases, J lost 7 bases, and 8 bases stayed unmatched. This chain's CDR3 is CASSVVGTGTSGYTF. DNA for the CDR3: TGTGCCAGCAGCGTAGTTGGGACAGGCACGAGTGGCTACACCTTC.

The genes are TRBV19 and TRBJ1-3, with D perhaps matching TRBD1 (5 bases). The V gene lost 6 bases and the J gene lost 0 bases, with 15 bases spanning the gap. The CDR3 extends over 16 amino acids. The V gene's germline CDR1 is LNHDA and CDR2 SQIVND (reference sequence). The CDR3 loop reads CASRITGVLSGNTIYF. In nucleotides, the CDR3 is TGTGCCAGTAGGATTACAGGAGTTCTCTCTGGAAACACCATATATTTT.